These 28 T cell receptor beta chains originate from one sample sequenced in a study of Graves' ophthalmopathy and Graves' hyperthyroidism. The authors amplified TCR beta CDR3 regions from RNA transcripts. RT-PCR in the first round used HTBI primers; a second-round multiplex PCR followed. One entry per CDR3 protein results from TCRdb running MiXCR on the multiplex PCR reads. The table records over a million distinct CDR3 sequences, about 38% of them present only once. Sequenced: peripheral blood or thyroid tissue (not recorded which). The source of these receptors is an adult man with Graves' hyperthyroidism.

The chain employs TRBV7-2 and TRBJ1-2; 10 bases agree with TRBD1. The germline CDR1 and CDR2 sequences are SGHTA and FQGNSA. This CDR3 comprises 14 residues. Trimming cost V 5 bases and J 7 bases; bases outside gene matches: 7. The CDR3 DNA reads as TGTGCCAGCAGCCGGGACAGGGGAAAGAGTGGCTACACCTTC. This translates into CASSRDRGKSGYTF. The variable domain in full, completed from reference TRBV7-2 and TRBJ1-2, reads GAGVSQSPSNKVTEKGKDVELRCDPISGHTALYWYRQSLGQGLEFLIYFQGNSAPDKSGLPSDRFSAERTGGSVSTLTIQRTQQEDSAVYLCASSRDRGKSGYTFGSGTRLTVV.

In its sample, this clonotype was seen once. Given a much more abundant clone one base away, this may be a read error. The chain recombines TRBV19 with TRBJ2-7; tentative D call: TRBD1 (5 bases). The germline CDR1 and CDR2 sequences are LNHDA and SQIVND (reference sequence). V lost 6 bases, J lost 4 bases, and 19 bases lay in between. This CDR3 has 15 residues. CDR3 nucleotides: TGTGCCAGTAGCGTAGGGGCAGGGTCCAATTACGAGCAGTACTTC. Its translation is CASSVGAGSNYEQYF.

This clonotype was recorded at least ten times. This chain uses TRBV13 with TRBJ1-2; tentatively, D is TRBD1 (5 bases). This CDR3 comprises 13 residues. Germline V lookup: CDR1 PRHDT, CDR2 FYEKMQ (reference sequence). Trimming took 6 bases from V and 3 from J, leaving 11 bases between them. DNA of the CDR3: TGTGCCAGCAGTCCGAGGGGCTACTATGGCTACACCTTC. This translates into CASSPRGYYGYTF.

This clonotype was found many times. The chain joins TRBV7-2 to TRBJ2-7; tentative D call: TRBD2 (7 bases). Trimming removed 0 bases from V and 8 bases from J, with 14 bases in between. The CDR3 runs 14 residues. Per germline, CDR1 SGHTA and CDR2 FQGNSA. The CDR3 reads CASSLAGGAVQQYF. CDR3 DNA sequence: TGTGCCAGCAGCTTAGCGGGGGGGGCGGTCCAGCAGTACTTC.

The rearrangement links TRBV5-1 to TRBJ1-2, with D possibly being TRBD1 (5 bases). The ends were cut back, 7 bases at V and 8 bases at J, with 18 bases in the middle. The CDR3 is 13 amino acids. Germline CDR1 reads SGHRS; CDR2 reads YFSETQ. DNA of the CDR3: TGCGCCAGCGGATCCGGAGACAGTTCCGGCTACACCTTC. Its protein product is CASGSGDSSGYTF.

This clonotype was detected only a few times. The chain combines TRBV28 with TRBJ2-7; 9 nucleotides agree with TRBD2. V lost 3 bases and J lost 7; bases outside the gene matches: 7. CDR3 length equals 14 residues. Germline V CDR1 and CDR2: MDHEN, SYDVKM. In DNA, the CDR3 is TGTGCCAGCAGTTTGACTAGCGGTCCTGGGGAGCAGTACTTC. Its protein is CASSLTSGPGEQYF.

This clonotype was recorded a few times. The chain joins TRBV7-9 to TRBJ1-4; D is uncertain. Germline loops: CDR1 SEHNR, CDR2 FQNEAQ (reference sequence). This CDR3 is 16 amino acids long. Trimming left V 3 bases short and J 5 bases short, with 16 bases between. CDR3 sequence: CASSLIPLPPNEKLFF. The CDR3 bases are TGTGCCAGCAGCTTGATACCTCTGCCACCAAATGAAAAACTGTTTTTT. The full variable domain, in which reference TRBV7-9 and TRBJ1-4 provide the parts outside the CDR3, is DTGVSQNPRHKITKRGQNVTFRCDPISEHNRLYWYRQTLGQGPEFLTYFQNEAQLEKSRLLSDRFSAERPKGSFSTLEIQRTEQGDSAMYLCASSLIPLPPNEKLFFGSGTQLSVL.

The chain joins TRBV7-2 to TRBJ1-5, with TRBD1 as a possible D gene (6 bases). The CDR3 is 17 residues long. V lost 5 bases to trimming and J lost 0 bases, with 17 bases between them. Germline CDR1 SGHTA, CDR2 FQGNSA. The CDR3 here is CASSLAGHPYSNQPQHF. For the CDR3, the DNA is TGTGCCAGCAGCCTCGCGGGACATCCGTATAGCAATCAGCCCCAGCATTTT. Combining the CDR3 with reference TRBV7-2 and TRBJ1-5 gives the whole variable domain GAGVSQSPSNKVTEKGKDVELRCDPISGHTALYWYRQSLGQGLEFLIYFQGNSAPDKSGLPSDRFSAERTGGSVSTLTIQRTQQEDSAVYLCASSLAGHPYSNQPQHFGDGTRLSIL.

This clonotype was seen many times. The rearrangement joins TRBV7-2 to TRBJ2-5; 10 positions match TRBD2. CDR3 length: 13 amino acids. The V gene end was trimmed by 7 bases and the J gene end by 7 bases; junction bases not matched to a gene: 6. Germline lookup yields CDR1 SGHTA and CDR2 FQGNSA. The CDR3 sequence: CASTLAGDGTQYF. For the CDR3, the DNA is TGTGCCAGCACCCTAGCGGGAGACGGGACCCAGTACTTC.

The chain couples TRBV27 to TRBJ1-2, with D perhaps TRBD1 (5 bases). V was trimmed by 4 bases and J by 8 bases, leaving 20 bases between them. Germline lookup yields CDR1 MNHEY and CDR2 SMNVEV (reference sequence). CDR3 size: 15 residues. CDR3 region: CASSSHEGTGAGYTF. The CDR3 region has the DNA TGTGCCAGCAGTTCACACGAAGGGACGGGAGCCGGCTACACCTTC.

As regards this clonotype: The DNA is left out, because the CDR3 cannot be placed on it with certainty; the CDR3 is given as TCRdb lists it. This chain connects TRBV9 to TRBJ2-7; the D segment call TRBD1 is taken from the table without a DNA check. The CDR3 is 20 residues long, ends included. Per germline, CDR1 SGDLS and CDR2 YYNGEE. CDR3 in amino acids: CDSSIYLCSVEGGTVYEQYF.

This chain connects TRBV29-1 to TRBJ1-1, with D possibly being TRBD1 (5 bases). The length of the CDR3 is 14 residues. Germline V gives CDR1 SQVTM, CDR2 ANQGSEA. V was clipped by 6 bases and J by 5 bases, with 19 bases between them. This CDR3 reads CSVVVGAGTTEAFF. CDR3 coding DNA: TGCAGCGTCGTGGTAGGGGCAGGAACAACTGAAGCTTTCTTT.

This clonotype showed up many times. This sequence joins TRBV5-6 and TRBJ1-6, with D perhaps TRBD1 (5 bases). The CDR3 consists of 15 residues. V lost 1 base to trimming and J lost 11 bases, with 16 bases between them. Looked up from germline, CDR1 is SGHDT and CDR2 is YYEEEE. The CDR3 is CASSLMAFGRAPLHF. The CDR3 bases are TGTGCCAGCAGCTTGATGGCTTTCGGCAGGGCACCCCTCCACTTT.

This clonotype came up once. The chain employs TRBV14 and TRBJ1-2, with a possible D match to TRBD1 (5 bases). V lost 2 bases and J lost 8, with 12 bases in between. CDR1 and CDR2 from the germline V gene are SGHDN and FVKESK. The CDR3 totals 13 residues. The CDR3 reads CASSQPGGVGYTF. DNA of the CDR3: TGTGCCAGCAGCCAACCCGGGGGAGTCGGCTACACCTTC.

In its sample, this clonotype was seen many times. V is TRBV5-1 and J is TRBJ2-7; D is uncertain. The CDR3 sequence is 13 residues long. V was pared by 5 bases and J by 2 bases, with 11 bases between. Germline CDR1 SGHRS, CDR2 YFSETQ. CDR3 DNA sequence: TGCGCCAGCAGTCGGACGGCAGCCTACGAGCAGTACTTC. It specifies CASSRTAAYEQYF. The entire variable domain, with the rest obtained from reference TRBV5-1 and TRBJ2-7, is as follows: KAGVTQTPRYLIKTRGQQVTLSCSPISGHRSVSWYQQTPGQGLQFLFEYFSETQRNKGNFPGRFSGRQFSNSRSEMNVSTLELGDSALYLCASSRTAAYEQYFGPGTRLTVT.

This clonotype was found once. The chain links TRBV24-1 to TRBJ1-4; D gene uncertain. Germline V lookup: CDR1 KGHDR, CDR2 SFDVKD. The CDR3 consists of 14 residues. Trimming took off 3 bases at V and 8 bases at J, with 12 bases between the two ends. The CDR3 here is CATSDTGSGEKLFF. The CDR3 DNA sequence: TGTGCCACCAGTGATACGGGATCTGGCGAAAAACTGTTTTTT.

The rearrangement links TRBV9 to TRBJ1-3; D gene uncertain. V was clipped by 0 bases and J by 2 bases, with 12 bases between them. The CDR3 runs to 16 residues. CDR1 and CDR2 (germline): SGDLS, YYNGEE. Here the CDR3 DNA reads TGTGCCAGCAGCGTAGCGCTGGGCTTCGCTGGAAACACCATATATTTT. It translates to CASSVALGFAGNTIYF.

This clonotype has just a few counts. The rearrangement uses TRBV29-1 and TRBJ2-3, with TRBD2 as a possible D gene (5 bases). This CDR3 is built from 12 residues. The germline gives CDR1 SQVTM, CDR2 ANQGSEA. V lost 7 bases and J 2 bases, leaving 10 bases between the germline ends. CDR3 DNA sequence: TGCAGCGCCATCGGGGACACAGATACGCAGTATTTT. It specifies CSAIGDTDTQYF.

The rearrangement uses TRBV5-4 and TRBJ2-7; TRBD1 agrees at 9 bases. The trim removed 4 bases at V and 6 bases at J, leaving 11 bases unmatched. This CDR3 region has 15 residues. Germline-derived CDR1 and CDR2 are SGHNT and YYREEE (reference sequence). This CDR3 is CASSRSQGAQLEQYF. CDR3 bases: TGTGCCAGCAGCCGCTCACAGGGGGCGCAACTCGAGCAGTACTTC. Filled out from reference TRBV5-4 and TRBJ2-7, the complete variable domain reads ETGVTQSPTHLIKTRGQQVTLRCSSQSGHNTVSWYQQALGQGPQFIFQYYREEENGRGNFPPRFSGLQFPNYSSELNVNALELDDSALYLCASSRSQGAQLEQYFGPGTRLTVT.

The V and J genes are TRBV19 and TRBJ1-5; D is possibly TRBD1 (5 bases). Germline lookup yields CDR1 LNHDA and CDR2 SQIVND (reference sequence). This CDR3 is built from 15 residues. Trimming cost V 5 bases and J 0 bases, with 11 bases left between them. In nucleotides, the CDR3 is TGTGCCAGTAGTTGGGGGGGGATTAGCAATCAGCCCCAGCATTTT. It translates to CASSWGGISNQPQHF.

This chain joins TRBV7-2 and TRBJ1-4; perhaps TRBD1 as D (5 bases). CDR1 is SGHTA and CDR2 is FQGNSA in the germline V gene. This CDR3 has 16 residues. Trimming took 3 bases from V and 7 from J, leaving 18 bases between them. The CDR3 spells CASSFRGSRLGEKLFF. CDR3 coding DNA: TGTGCCAGCAGCTTTCGGGGCAGCCGTCTTGGTGAAAAACTGTTTTTT. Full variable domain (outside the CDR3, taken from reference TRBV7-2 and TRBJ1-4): GAGVSQSPSNKVTEKGKDVELRCDPISGHTALYWYRQSLGQGLEFLIYFQGNSAPDKSGLPSDRFSAERTGGSVSTLTIQRTQQEDSAVYLCASSFRGSRLGEKLFFGSGTQLSVL.

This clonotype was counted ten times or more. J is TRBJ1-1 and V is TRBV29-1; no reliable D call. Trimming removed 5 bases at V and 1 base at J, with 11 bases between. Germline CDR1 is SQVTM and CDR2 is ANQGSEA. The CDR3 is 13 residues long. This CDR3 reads CSVPTKGNTEAFF. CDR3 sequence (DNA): TGCAGCGTTCCCACGAAGGGGAACACTGAAGCTTTCTTT.

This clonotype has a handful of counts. CDR3 loop: CASSLTVQAEAFF. In DNA, the CDR3 is TGTGCCAGCAGCTTAACCGTACAGGCTGAAGCTTTCTTT. The chain recombines TRBV11-2 with TRBJ1-1, with a possible D match to TRBD1 (5 bases). Per germline, CDR1 SGHAT and CDR2 FQNNGV. Between the trimmed V and J ends, which lost 2 bases and 6 bases, there was a span of 10 bases. This CDR3 region has 13 residues.

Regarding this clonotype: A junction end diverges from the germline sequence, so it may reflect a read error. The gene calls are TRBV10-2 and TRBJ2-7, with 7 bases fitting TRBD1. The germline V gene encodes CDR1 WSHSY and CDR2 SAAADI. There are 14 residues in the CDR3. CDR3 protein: CASSAPGQRYEQCF. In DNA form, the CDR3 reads TGCGCCAGCAGCGCACCGGGACAGCGATACGAGCAGTGCTTC.

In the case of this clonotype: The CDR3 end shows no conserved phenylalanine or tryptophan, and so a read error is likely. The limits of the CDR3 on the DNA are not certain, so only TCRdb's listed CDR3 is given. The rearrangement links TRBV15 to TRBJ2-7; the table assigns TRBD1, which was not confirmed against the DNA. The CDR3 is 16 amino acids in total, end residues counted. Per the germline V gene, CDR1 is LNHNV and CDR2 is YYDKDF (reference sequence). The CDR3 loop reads CATSPPGAGAPTSSTS.

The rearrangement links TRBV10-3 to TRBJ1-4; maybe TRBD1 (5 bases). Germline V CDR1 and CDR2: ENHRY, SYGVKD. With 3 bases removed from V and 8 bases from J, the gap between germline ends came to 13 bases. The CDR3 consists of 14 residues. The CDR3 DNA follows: TGTGCCATCAGTGATGTCGACAGTTGGGAAAAACTGTTTTTT. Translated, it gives CAISDVDSWEKLFF.

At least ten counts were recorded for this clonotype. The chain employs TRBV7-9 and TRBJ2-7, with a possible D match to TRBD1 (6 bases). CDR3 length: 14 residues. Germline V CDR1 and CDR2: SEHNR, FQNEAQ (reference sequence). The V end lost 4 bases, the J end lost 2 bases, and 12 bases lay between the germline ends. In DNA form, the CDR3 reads TGTGCCAGCAGCTCACGGGACAACACCTACGAGCAGTACTTC. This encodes CASSSRDNTYEQYF.

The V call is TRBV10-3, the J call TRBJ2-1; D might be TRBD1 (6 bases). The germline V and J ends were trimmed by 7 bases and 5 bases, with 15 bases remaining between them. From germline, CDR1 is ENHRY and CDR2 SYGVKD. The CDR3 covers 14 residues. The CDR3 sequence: CAITKQGPHNEQFF. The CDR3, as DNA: TGTGCCATCACCAAACAGGGTCCCCACAATGAGCAGTTCTTC.